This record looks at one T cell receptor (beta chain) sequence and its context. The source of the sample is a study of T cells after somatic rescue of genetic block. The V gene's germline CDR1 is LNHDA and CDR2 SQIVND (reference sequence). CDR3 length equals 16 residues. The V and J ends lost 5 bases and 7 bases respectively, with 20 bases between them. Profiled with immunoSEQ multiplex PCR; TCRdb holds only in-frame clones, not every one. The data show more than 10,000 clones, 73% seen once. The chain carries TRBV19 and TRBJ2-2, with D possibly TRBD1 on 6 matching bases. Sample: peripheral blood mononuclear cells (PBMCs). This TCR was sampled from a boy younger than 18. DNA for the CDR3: TGTGCCAGTAGTCTTTGGACAGAGGGAAGTGGCGGGGAGCTGTTTTTT. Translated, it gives CASSLWTEGSGGELFF.